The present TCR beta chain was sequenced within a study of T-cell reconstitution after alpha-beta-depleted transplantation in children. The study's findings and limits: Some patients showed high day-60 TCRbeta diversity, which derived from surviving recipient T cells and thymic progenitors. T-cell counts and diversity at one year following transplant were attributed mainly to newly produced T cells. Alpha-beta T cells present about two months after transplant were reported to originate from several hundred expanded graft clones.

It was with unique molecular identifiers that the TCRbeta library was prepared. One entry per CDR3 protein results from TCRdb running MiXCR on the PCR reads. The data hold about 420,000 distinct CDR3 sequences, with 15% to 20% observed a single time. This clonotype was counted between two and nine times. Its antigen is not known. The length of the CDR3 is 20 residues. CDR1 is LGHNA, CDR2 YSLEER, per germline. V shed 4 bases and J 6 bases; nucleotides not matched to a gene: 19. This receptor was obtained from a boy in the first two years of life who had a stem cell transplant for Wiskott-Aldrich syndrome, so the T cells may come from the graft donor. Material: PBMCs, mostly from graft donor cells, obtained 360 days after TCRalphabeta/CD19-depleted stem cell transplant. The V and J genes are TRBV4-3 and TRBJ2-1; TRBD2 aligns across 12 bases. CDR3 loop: CASSRKLAGGSGSGLNEQFF. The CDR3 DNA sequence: TGCGCCAGCAGCCGGAAACTAGCGGGAGGTAGTGGATCCGGGCTCAATGAGCAGTTCTTC.